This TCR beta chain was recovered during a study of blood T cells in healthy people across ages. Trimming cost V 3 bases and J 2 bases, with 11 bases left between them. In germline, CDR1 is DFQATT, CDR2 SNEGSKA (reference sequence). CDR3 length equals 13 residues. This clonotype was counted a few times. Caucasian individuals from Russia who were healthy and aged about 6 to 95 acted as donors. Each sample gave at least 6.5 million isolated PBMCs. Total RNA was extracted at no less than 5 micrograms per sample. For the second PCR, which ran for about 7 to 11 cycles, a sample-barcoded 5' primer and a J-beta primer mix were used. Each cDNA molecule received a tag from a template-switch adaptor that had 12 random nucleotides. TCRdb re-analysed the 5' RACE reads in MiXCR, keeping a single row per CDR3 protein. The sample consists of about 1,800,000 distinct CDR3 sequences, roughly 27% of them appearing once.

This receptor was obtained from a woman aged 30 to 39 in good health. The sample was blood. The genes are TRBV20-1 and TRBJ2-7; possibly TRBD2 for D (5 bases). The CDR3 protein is CSARDSETYEQYF. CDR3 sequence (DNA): TGCAGTGCTAGGGACTCCGAGACCTACGAGCAGTACTTC.